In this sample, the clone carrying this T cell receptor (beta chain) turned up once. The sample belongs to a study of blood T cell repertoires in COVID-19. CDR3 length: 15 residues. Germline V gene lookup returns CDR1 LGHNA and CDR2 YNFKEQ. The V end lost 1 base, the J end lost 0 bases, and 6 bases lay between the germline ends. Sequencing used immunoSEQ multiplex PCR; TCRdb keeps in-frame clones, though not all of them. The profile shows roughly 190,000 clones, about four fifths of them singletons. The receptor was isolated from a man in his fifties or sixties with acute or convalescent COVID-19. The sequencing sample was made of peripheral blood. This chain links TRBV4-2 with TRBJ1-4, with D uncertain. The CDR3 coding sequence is TGTGCCAGCAGCCAAGCTCAGGCAACTAATGAAAAACTGTTTTTT. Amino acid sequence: CASSQAQATNEKLFF.